This T cell receptor (beta chain) originates from a study of identifying expanded T cells in peripheral blood. Points from the study as a whole: Variance in clone template counts between approximately 2-week samples significantly increased with total template count across all healthy donors. Differentially abundant clones: about 1.1 between replicates, 15 to 17 at approximately 14 days, roughly 18 at four.

As for this clone: No antigen is known for it.

The CDR3 has 15 amino acids. Germline assignment: CDR1 SGHRS and CDR2 YFSETQ. V lost 4 bases, J lost 5 bases, and 18 bases lay in between. Assay: immunoSEQ multiplex PCR; the TCRdb copy retains only in-frame clones and omits some. The sample gives approximately 80,000 clones, 84% of which show up once; 18% is in the top ten. No infections or other immune events were documented during collection. This TCR was recovered from a person between 18 and 69 years old in good health. The rearrangement uses TRBV5-1 and TRBJ2-5, with D possibly TRBD1 on 6 matching bases. Sample: blood. DNA for the CDR3: TGCGCCAGCAGCCAAGCAACAGGGTTAAGGGAGACCCAGTACTTC. As protein: CASSQATGLRETQYF.